These T cell receptor beta chains were read from a single sample in a study of cytotoxic CD8 clonotypes in ibrutinib-treated CLL. TCRdb's table, derived via immunoSEQ multiplex PCR, lists solely in-frame clones and lacks some. The table has roughly 23,000 clones, 74% seen once. This specimen was PBMCs, taken before ibrutinib treatment. Receptors were obtained from a human donor with chronic lymphocytic leukemia. CDR3s include the opening cysteine and the closing phenylalanine or tryptophan. A D gene is named only where the DNA matches it firmly. A clone size is listed for some rows: how often the clone was seen (once, few, many), or a class if it is expanded.

d_call clone_size j_call v_call cdr3_nt cdr3_aa
TRBD2 . TRBJ2-5 TRBV5-4 TGTGCCAGCAGCTTAACTAGCGGGAGGGCCCAAGAGACCCAGTACTTC CASSLTSGRAQETQYF
. . TRBJ1-5 TRBV19 TGTGCCAGTAGCCGGGGGAATCAGCCCCAGCATTTT CASSRGNQPQHF
. . TRBJ1-1 TRBV28 TGTGCCAGCAGTTTCGGACAAATCACTGAAGCTTTCTTT CASSFGQITEAFF
. few TRBJ1-5 TRBV19 TGTGCCAGTAGACACGGGACGGACTTCGGAGGCAATCAGCCCCAGCATTTT CASRHGTDFGGNQPQHF
. . TRBJ2-1 TRBV9 TGTGCCAGCAGCGCGACCCCTTCACCCCAGGATGAGCAGTTCTTC CASSATPSPQDEQFF
TRBD2 few TRBJ2-7 TRBV7-2 TGTGCCAGCAGCCTAAGGACTAGCGTTGACTACGAGCAGTACTTC CASSLRTSVDYEQYF
. . TRBJ2-7 TRBV28 TGTGCCAGCAGCCCCAGGGGCGAGCAGTACTTC CASSPRGEQYF
. . TRBJ1-5 TRBV5-1 TGCGCCAGCAGCTTGACAGGGCTACAGCCCCAGCATTTT CASSLTGLQPQHF
. . TRBJ2-7 TRBV29-1 TGCAGCGTTGAAGATTACGACGAGCAGTACTTC CSVEDYDEQYF
TRBD1 . TRBJ1-2 TRBV19 TGTGCCAGTAGTTCCCGGACAGGGACAAACCCTACCTACTATGGCTACACCTTC CASSSRTGTNPTYYGYTF
. . TRBJ1-5 TRBV7-2 TGTGCCAGCAGCTTAGAGAGAGGGGCGGGCCAGCCCCAGCATTTT CASSLERGAGQPQHF
. once TRBJ2-7 TRBV7-8 TGTGCCAGCAGCCCCTATGTGGGCCTCTCCTACGAGCAGTACTTC CASSPYVGLSYEQYF
. few TRBJ1-5 TRBV19 TGTGCCAGTCATGGGATTGGCAATCAGCCCCAGCATTTT CASHGIGNQPQHF
TRBD1 . TRBJ1-1 TRBV7-3 TGTGCCAGCAGCTTAACGTCTGGGACAGGGGACCTGAACACTGAAGCTTTCTTT CASSLTSGTGDLNTEAFF
. . TRBJ1-2 TRBV25-1 TGTGCCAGCAGTGAAAACTATGGCTACACCTTC CASSENYGYTF
TRBD1 . TRBJ2-7 TRBV12-5 TGTGCTAGTGGTTTCCCGACAGGGTGTATCCCCTACGAGCAGTACTTC CASGFPTGCIPYEQYF
. . TRBJ1-4 TRBV28 TGTGCCAGCAGTGCCCCGGGAAGGGGATTTGAAAAACTGTTTTTT CASSAPGRGFEKLFF
TRBD2 . TRBJ2-3 TRBV11-3 TGTGCCAGCAGCACGACTAGCGGGGGAACAGATACGCAGTATTTT CASSTTSGGTDTQYF
TRBD1 . TRBJ2-3 TRBV5-8 TGTGCCAGCAGCTTTCGGACAGGGGAAACAGATACGCAGTATTTT CASSFRTGETDTQYF
. . TRBJ2-7 TRBV6-5 TGTGCCAGCAGTGAGAGCTCCTACGAGCAGTACTTC CASSESSYEQYF
TRBD2 . TRBJ2-7 TRBV4-1 TGCGCCAGCAGCCCAGCGGGATTGACCTACGAGCAGTACTTC CASSPAGLTYEQYF
TRBD2 . TRBJ2-3 TRBV7-9 TGTGCCAGCAGCCGGGGGACTAGCGGGGATAGCACAGATACGCAGTATTTT CASSRGTSGDSTDTQYF
. . TRBJ2-2 TRBV27 TGTGCCAGCAGTTTTGTGATTTTTGGGGGAGTCACCGGGGAGCTGTTTTTT CASSFVIFGGVTGELFF
. medium-sized TRBJ1-4 TRBV6-5 TGTGCCAGCAGTTACGGCAGGGTTGGTGAAAAACTGTTTTTT CASSYGRVGEKLFF
. . TRBJ2-3 TRBV6-5 TGTGCCAGCAGTTCCCAGGTGGATACGCAGTATTTT CASSSQVDTQYF
. . TRBJ2-3 TRBV7-3 TGTGCCAGCAGCTCGCCCTCTCGCACAGATACGCAGTATTTT CASSSPSRTDTQYF
. . TRBJ2-5 TRBV29-1 TGCAGCGTTACAGGTGCAGGTTTTCTAGAGACCCAGTACTTC CSVTGAGFLETQYF
. once TRBJ2-7 TRBV30 TGTGCCTGGAGCGGGGATTTCGGCCACGAGCAGTACTTC CAWSGDFGHEQYF
. . TRBJ1-3 TRBV9 TGTGCCAGCAGCGTAGTTCCAGGGCAAGCAGGTTCTGGAAACACCATATATTTT CASSVVPGQAGSGNTIYF
. once TRBJ1-1 TRBV29-1 TGCAGCGTCGCCTCAGTTTCGAACACTGAAGCTTTCTTT CSVASVSNTEAFF
TRBD1 few TRBJ1-5 TRBV5-6 TGTGCCAGCAGCTTGACGACAGGGATGTATAGCAATCAGCCCCAGCATTTT CASSLTTGMYSNQPQHF
. . TRBJ2-7 TRBV11-2 TGTGCCAGCAGCTTAGACAGGCGCTACGAGCAGTACTTC CASSLDRRYEQYF
. . TRBJ1-3 TRBV23-1 TGCGCCAGCAGTCAAGGGGCCCACTCTGGAAACACCATATATTTT CASSQGAHSGNTIYF
TRBD1 . TRBJ2-7 TRBV6-1 TGTGCCAGCAGTGATCGGGAGACAGGGGGCTACGAGCAGTACTTC CASSDRETGGYEQYF
TRBD2 . TRBJ2-7 TRBV9 TGTGCCAGCAGCGTAGCGGGGGGGGGTTTCTACGAGCAGTACTTC CASSVAGGGFYEQYF
. . TRBJ2-2 TRBV9 TGTGCCAGCAGCGTAGCTACTGGGAGTGCCACCGGGGAGCTGTTTTTT CASSVATGSATGELFF
TRBD1 . TRBJ2-1 TRBV28 TGTGCCAGCAGTTTGGTTGCGGGACAGGGCATCTATGAGCAGTTCTTC CASSLVAGQGIYEQFF
. . TRBJ2-1 TRBV5-4 TGTGCCAGCAGCTTGGGAGGCACCCAAGGGAATGAGCAGTTCTTC CASSLGGTQGNEQFF
TRBD1 . TRBJ1-2 TRBV10-3 TGTGCCATCAGTGAGCCCCTGGAGGGGGCGGGCTATGGCTACACCTTC CAISEPLEGAGYGYTF
. . TRBJ1-2 TRBV30 TGTGCCTGGACCACAGGGTTCAACTATGGCTACACCTTC CAWTTGFNYGYTF
TRBD2 . TRBJ2-7 TRBV29-1 TGCAGCGTCGTTAGCGGGAGCGACGAGCAGTACTTC CSVVSGSDEQYF
. once TRBJ2-7 TRBV5-4 TGTGCCAGCAGTTCTTTAAGCTCCTACGAGCAGTACTTC CASSSLSSYEQYF